A single T cell receptor beta chain is shown here with its context. Its antigen is unknown. V was shortened by 4 bases and J by 6 bases, with 19 bases between the two germline ends. The CDR3 is 16 residues long. Germline V lookup: CDR1 MNHEY, CDR2 SVGAGI. This specimen belongs to a study of CD8 T cells in Susac syndrome. Study details: Clinically active disease was present in six of the sequenced Susac syndrome patients. Roughly eight of these patients were in remission.

Study results and limitations: Where Susac syndrome CD4+ T cell repertoires were concerned, no clonal expansion was evident.

An input of about 0.5 to 1 ug of RNA was subjected to reverse transcription using random hexamers. TCRdb reprocessed the immunoSEQ multiplex PCR reads via MiXCR and lists one record per CDR3 protein. The data show about 200,000 distinct CDR3 sequences, 91% seen once. The CD8+ and CD4+ T cells were negatively isolated, with the TEMRA cells enriched by FACS. This chain joins TRBV6-5 and TRBJ1-5; no clear D. The specimen sequenced was CD4+ T cells from PBMCs. This clonotype originated in a human donor with Susac syndrome. CDR3 sequence (DNA): TGTGCCAGCAGTTCCCAAAGGGAGATGGGCGGTCAGCCCCAGCATTTT. Amino acids: CASSSQREMGGQPQHF.